The next 26 T cell receptor beta chains were all read from a single sample in a study of T cells after yellow fever vaccination. TCRdb re-derived calls from the 5' RACE reads in MiXCR, one entry per CDR3 protein. The sample lists 250,000 to 350,000 distinct CDR3 sequences; roughly 9% were seen once. The sample consisted of CD4+ T cells sorted from PBMCs, taken 5 days after the yellow fever booster vaccination. Receptor source: a man younger than 35 who received the YFV17D yellow fever vaccine.

This clonotype occurred a few times. The chain has TRBV6-1 and TRBJ2-5; 9 bases fit TRBD2. Trimming cost V 5 bases and J 5 bases; bases outside gene matches: 6. The length of the CDR3 is 14 residues. Germline loops: CDR1 MNHNS, CDR2 SASEGT. The CDR3 loop reads CASSSGTSSETQYF. The DNA for the CDR3 is TGTGCCAGCAGTTCCGGGACTAGCAGTGAGACCCAGTACTTC.

The gene calls are TRBV4-3 and TRBJ2-3; 14 positions agree with TRBD2. V shed 1 base and J 5 bases; nucleotides not matched to a gene: 2. Germline lookup yields CDR1 LGHNA and CDR2 YSLEER. This CDR3 has 16 amino acids. The CDR3 coding sequence is TGCGCCAGCAGCCAAGGACTAGCGGGGGGGGTAGATACGCAGTATTTT. Its protein product is CASSQGLAGGVDTQYF.

This clonotype was seen at least ten times. The chain employs TRBV6-2 or TRBV6-3 and TRBJ1-2, with D maybe TRBD1 (5 bases). Per germline, CDR1 MNHEY and CDR2 SVGEGT. The CDR3 consists of 15 residues. Trimming removed 7 bases at V and 0 bases at J, with 15 bases between. CDR3 DNA: TGTGCCAGCAACGACCTGGGACGGACTAACTATGGCTACACCTTC. Translation gives CASNDLGRTNYGYTF.

The table lists this clonotype with a few counts. The genes are TRBV24-1 and TRBJ2-2; TRBD1 matches at 7 bases. The CDR3 is made up of 16 amino acids. J gave up 4 bases and V 6 bases, and 10 bases lay outside the gene matches. Germline CDR1 KGHDR, CDR2 SFDVKD. In DNA, the CDR3 is TGTGCCACCAGTTCGGGGTGGGACAGCGGCACCGGGGAGCTGTTTTTT. This encodes CATSSGWDSGTGELFF.

This clonotype was picked up many times. V gene TRBV6-2 or TRBV6-3 combines with J gene TRBJ2-7; D may be TRBD1 (6 bases). V was shortened by 9 bases and J by 3 bases, with 9 bases between the two germline ends. The CDR3 runs to 11 residues. Germline CDR1 MNHEY, CDR2 SVGEGT. The chain's CDR3 is CASLQGYEQYF. The CDR3 coding sequence is TGTGCCAGTTTACAGGGCTACGAGCAGTACTTC.

The genes are TRBV7-3 and TRBJ1-1, with 10 bases fitting TRBD1. Germline values: CDR1 SGHTA, CDR2 FQGTGA. The CDR3 loop spans 15 amino acids. V shed 5 bases, J shed 8 bases, and the junction held 11 bases outside the gene matches. CDR3 coding DNA: TGTGCCAGCAGCCCTAATCCGGGACAGGGGTTGGAAGCTTTCTTT. Its protein product is CASSPNPGQGLEAFF.

This rearrangement joins TRBV9 to TRBJ2-3, with 11 bases aligning to TRBD2. The J segment lost 5 bases and the V segment lost 3 bases, leaving 11 bases of the junction unmatched. This CDR3 is built from 17 residues. Germline-derived CDR1 and CDR2 are SGDLS and YYNGEE. DNA of the CDR3: TGTGCCAGCAGCGATTCCATTAGCGGGGGGGCCCAAGATACGCAGTATTTT. This gives the protein CASSDSISGGAQDTQYF. Variable domain in full (rest from reference TRBV9 and TRBJ2-3): DSGVTQTPKHLITATGQRVTLRCSPRSGDLSVYWYQQSLDQGLQFLIQYYNGEERAKGNILERFSAQQFPDLHSELNLSSLELGDSALYFCASSDSISGGAQDTQYFGPGTRLTVL.

The chain joins TRBV5-1 to TRBJ2-5; TRBD2 matches at 9 bases. With 5 bases clipped from V and 2 bases from J, the junction kept 7 bases outside the gene matches. This CDR3 region has 15 residues. Germline V gene sequence: CDR1 SGHRS, CDR2 YFSETQ. The CDR3 loop reads CASRAGGPEQETQYF. In nucleotides, the CDR3 is TGCGCCAGCAGGGCGGGGGGGCCAGAGCAAGAGACCCAGTACTTC.

This chain links TRBV19 with TRBJ2-1; 12 bases are shared with TRBD2. J was trimmed by 8 bases and V by 9 bases; bases with no gene match: 8. This CDR3 has 14 residues. Germline lookup yields CDR1 LNHDA and CDR2 SQIVND (reference sequence). CDR3 in DNA: TGTGCCAGCCAACTAGCGGGGGGCTTGGATGAGCAGTTCTTC. It yields the protein CASQLAGGLDEQFF.

This clonotype turned up a few times. CDR3 residues: CASSKRQEGSYEQYF. As DNA, the CDR3 is TGTGCCAGCTCTAAACGCCAGGAGGGCTCCTACGAGCAGTACTTC. The chain carries TRBV18 and TRBJ2-7; a possible D gene is TRBD2 (6 bases). The V gene's germline CDR1 is KGHSH and CDR2 LQKENI. V shed 6 bases and J shed 0 bases, with 15 bases lying between them. The CDR3 is 15 residues long.

This clonotype was found a few times. CDR3 sequence (DNA): TGTGCCAGCAGCCCTCCCGTGGGGAACACCGGGGAGCTGTTTTTT. Encoded protein: CASSPPVGNTGELFF. The chain employs TRBV11-1 and TRBJ2-2; D is unclear. The CDR3 has 15 amino acids. The germline V and J ends were trimmed by 5 bases and 1 base, with 11 bases remaining between them. Germline CDR1 SGHAT, CDR2 FQDESV (reference sequence).

The chain has TRBV7-6 and TRBJ1-4, with D possibly being TRBD1 (5 bases). There are 15 residues in the CDR3. From germline, CDR1 is SGHVS and CDR2 FNYEAQ. The germline V and J ends were trimmed by 5 bases and 7 bases, with 17 bases remaining between them. The CDR3 protein is CASSPYSGELEKLFF. The DNA of the CDR3 is TGTGCCAGCAGCCCATATTCGGGGGAGCTTGAAAAACTGTTTTTT. Full variable domain (rest looked up from reference TRBV7-6 and TRBJ1-4): GAGVSQSPRYKVTKRGQDVALRCDPISGHVSLYWYRQALGQGPEFLTYFNYEAQQDKSGLPNDRFSAERPEGSISTLTIQRTEQRDSAMYRCASSPYSGELEKLFFGSGTQLSVL.

This clonotype turned up a few times. V and J are TRBV2 and TRBJ2-7; no clear D gene. The germline V gene encodes CDR1 SNHLY and CDR2 FYNNEI. Trimming took off 8 bases at V and 1 base at J, with 21 bases between the two ends. This CDR3 region has 16 residues. CDR3 nucleotide sequence: TGTGCCAGCTACCCAGGTTGGGCCCAGGCTTCCTACGAGCAGTACTTC. Protein product: CASYPGWAQASYEQYF.

This chain links TRBV6-5 with TRBJ1-6, with TRBD1 matching over 9 bases. This CDR3 spans 15 amino acids. The trim removed 3 bases at V and 8 bases at J, leaving 5 bases unmatched. Germline CDR1 is MNHEY and CDR2 is SVGAGI. CDR3 DNA sequence: TGTGCCAGCAGTTATGAAGGACAGGGGTATTCACCCCTCCACTTT. It codes for CASSYEGQGYSPLHF.

This clonotype was seen a handful of times. The chain combines TRBV19 with TRBJ1-1, with 9 bases lining up with TRBD1. Germline-derived CDR1 and CDR2 are LNHDA and SQIVND (reference sequence). V was pared by 9 bases and J by 5 bases, with 7 bases of the junction left unmatched. CDR3 length: 13 residues. CDR3 residues: CASAGTGKTEAFF. The CDR3 DNA reads as TGTGCCAGCGCCGGGACAGGGAAAACTGAAGCTTTCTTT.

The V and J genes are TRBV6-5 and TRBJ2-1; 7 bases are a match to TRBD2. The CDR3 runs to 15 residues. Germline V gives CDR1 MNHEY, CDR2 SVGAGI. V gave up 2 bases and J gave up 4 bases; unmatched junction bases: 5. As DNA, the CDR3 is TGTGCCAGCAGTTACGGCGGGGGACTATACAATGAGCAGTTCTTC. Its protein is CASSYGGGLYNEQFF.

This clonotype came up many times. The rearrangement uses TRBV5-1 and TRBJ2-4, with 9 bases identical to TRBD2. Germline CDR1 reads SGHRS; CDR2 reads YFSETQ. Losses at the gene ends were 1 base for V and 5 bases for J; bases not matched to a gene: 7. This CDR3 comprises 16 residues. This chain's CDR3 is CASSLTGLAGQNIQYF. CDR3 DNA sequence: TGCGCCAGCAGCTTGACGGGACTAGCCGGCCAAAACATTCAGTACTTC.

This chain uses TRBV5-1 with TRBJ2-5, with 7 bases identical to TRBD1. The V gene's germline CDR1 is SGHRS and CDR2 YFSETQ. The trim removed 4 bases at V and 0 bases at J, leaving 6 bases unmatched. The CDR3 is 15 residues long. This CDR3 is CASSRPTGYQETQYF. In DNA, the CDR3 is TGCGCCAGCAGCAGACCGACAGGGTACCAAGAGACCCAGTACTTC. Using reference TRBV5-1 and TRBJ2-5 for the parts outside the CDR3, the full variable domain is KAGVTQTPRYLIKTRGQQVTLSCSPISGHRSVSWYQQTPGQGLQFLFEYFSETQRNKGNFPGRFSGRQFSNSRSEMNVSTLELGDSALYLCASSRPTGYQETQYFGPGTRLLVL.

In its sample, this clonotype was seen a few times. The rearrangement uses TRBV28 and TRBJ2-2; D is unclear. In germline, CDR1 is MDHEN, CDR2 SYDVKM. This CDR3 is built from 14 residues. V shed 4 bases and J shed 4 bases, with 10 bases lying between them. The CDR3 region is CASSSPGPTGELFF. CDR3 sequence (DNA): TGTGCCAGCAGTTCGCCAGGTCCCACCGGGGAGCTGTTTTTT. The full variable domain, with the rest looked up from reference TRBV28 and TRBJ2-2, is DVKVTQSSRYLVKRTGEKVFLECVQDMDHENMFWYRQDPGLGLRLIYFSYDVKMKEKGDIPEGYSVSREKKERFSLILESASTNQTSMYLCASSSPGPTGELFFGEGSRLTVL.

CDR3 region: CASRRDLQANVLTF. CDR3 sequence (DNA): TGTGCCAGCAGGAGGGACTTACAGGCCAACGTCCTGACTTTC. The chain joins TRBV7-2 to TRBJ2-6; TRBD2 is a possible D gene (6 bases). The CDR3 runs 14 residues. V was cut by 6 bases and J by 6 bases, with 12 bases left in between. CDR1 and CDR2 (germline): SGHTA, FQGNSA.

The chain uses TRBV6-2 or TRBV6-3 and TRBJ2-7; maybe TRBD1 (5 bases). The germline gives CDR1 MNHEY, CDR2 SVGEGT. The CDR3 is 14 amino acids. V was pared by 0 bases and J by 4 bases, with 10 bases between. CDR3 DNA: TGTGCCAGCAGTTACTCCATGGCAGGGTACGAGCAGTACGTC. Translated, it gives CASSYSMAGYEQYV.

This clonotype has only a few counts. V gene TRBV3-1 combines with J gene TRBJ1-2; the match to TRBD1 covers 9 bases. Germline-derived CDR1 and CDR2 are LGHDT and YNNKEL (reference sequence). The CDR3 runs 13 residues. The junction had 6 bases not matched to a gene; V was cut back by 5 bases and J by 8 bases. This chain's CDR3 is CASSWTGASGYTF. Written as DNA, the CDR3 is TGTGCCAGCAGCTGGACAGGGGCCTCAGGCTACACCTTC.

This chain uses TRBV12-3 or TRBV12-4 with TRBJ2-5; D ambiguous. The CDR3 spans 13 residues. V lost 8 bases, J lost 0 bases, and 10 bases lay in between. CDR3: CASASPYQETQYF. CDR3 sequence (DNA): TGTGCCAGCGCAAGTCCGTACCAAGAGACCCAGTACTTC.

The chain carries TRBV4-1 and TRBJ2-6; D unclear. This CDR3 comprises 16 residues. V was clipped by 4 bases and J by 0 bases, with 10 bases between them. Germline CDR1 reads MGHRA; CDR2 reads YSYEKL. The CDR3 region has the DNA TGCGCCAGCAGCCCAGGACGGGCCTCTGGGGCCAACGTCCTGACTTTC. It translates to CASSPGRASGANVLTF.

This clonotype was seen a few times. This chain links TRBV7-6 with TRBJ1-1; D is unclear. CDR3 size: 13 residues. The germline V and J ends were trimmed by 4 bases and 4 bases, with 10 bases remaining between them. Germline V CDR1 and CDR2: SGHVS, FNYEAQ. CDR3 region: CASSSTPGTEAFF. CDR3 DNA sequence: TGTGCCAGCAGCTCGACCCCTGGCACTGAAGCTTTCTTT.

This clonotype has ten or more counts. The rearrangement joins TRBV6-5 to TRBJ2-7; D may be TRBD1 (5 bases). The CDR3 sequence is 14 residues long. Per the germline V gene, CDR1 is MNHEY and CDR2 is SVGAGI. V lost 2 bases to trimming and J lost 2 bases, with 10 bases between them. The CDR3 DNA is TGTGCCAGCAGTTACAGGGGTGGACCCTACGAGCAGTACTTC. Its translation is CASSYRGGPYEQYF.